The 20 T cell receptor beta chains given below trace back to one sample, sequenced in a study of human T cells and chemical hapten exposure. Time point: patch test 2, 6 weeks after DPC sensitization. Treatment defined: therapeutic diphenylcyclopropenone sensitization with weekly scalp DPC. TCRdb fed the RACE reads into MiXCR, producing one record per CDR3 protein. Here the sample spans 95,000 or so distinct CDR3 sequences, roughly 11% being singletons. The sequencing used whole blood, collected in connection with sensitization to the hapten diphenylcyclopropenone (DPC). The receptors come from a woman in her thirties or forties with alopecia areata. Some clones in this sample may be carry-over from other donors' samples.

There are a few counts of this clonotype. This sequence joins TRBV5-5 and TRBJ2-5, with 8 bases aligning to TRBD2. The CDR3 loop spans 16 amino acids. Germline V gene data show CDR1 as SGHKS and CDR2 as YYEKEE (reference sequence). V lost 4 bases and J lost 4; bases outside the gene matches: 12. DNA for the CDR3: TGTGCCAGCAGCAGCTTTCGGAGCGGGGGAGGAGAGACCCAGTACTTC. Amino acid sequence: CASSSFRSGGGETQYF.

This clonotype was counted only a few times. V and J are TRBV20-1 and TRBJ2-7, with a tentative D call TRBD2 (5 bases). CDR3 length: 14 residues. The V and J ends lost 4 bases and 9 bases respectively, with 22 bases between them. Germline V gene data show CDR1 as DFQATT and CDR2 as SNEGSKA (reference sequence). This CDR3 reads CSAKPPGNLRGQYF. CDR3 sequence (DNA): TGCAGTGCTAAGCCCCCTGGTAACCTCCGGGGGCAGTACTTC.

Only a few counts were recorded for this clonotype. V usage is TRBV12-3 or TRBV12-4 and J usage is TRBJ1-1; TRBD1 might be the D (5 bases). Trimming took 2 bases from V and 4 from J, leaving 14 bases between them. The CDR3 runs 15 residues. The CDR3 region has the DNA TGTGCCAGCAGTTTACGGGTCAGGGCGGGCACTGAAGCTTTCTTT. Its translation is CASSLRVRAGTEAFF.

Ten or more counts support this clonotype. As DNA, the CDR3 is TGTGCCAGCTTTGGCGGGTTCTACAATGAGCAGTTCTTC. This gives the protein CASFGGFYNEQFF. This chain joins TRBV6-2 or TRBV6-3 and TRBJ2-1, with D maybe TRBD2 (5 bases). V gave up 8 bases and J gave up 3 bases, with 11 bases separating them. The germline CDR1 and CDR2 sequences are MNHEY and SVGEGT. The CDR3 sequence is 13 residues long.

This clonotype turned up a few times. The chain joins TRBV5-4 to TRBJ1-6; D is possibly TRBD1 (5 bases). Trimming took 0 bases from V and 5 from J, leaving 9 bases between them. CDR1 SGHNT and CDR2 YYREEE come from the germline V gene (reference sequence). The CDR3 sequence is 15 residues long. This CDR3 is CASSLVQGNNSPLHF. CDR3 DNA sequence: TGTGCCAGCAGCTTGGTTCAGGGAAATAATTCACCCCTCCACTTT.

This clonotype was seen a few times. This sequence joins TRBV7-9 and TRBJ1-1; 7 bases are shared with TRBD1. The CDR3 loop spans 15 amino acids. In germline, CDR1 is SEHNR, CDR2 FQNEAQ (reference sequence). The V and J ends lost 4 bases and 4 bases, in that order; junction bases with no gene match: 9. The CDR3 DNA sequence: TGTGCCAGCAGCTCAGTAGGGGGCGCGGGCACTGAAGCTTTCTTT. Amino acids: CASSSVGGAGTEAFF. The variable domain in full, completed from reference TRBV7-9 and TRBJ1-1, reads DTGVSQNPRHKITKRGQNVTFRCDPISEHNRLYWYRQTLGQGPEFLTYFQNEAQLEKSRLLSDRFSAERPKGSFSTLEIQRTEQGDSAMYLCASSSVGGAGTEAFFGQGTRLTVV.

CDR3 in amino acids: CASSWASGTDTQYF. The CDR3 DNA follows: TGTGCCAGCAGCTGGGCTAGCGGCACAGATACGCAGTATTTT. The rearrangement links TRBV5-4 to TRBJ2-3, with TRBD2 as a possible D gene (6 bases). This CDR3 has 14 amino acids. V shed 3 bases and J shed 1 base, with 9 bases lying between them. CDR1 is SGHNT and CDR2 is YYREEE in the germline V gene (reference sequence).

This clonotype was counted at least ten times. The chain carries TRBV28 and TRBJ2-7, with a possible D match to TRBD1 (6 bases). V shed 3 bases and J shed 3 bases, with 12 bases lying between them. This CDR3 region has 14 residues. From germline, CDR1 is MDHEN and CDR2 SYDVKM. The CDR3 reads CASSFFRGSYEQYF. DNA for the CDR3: TGTGCCAGCAGTTTCTTCAGGGGTAGCTACGAGCAGTACTTC.

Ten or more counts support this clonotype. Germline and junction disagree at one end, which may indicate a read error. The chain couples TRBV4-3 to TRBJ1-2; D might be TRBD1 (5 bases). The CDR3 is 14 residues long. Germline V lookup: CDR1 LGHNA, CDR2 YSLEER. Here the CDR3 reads CASSQETGTVGHTF. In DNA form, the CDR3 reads TGCGCCAGCAGCCAAGAAACCGGGACGGTTGGCCACACCTTC.

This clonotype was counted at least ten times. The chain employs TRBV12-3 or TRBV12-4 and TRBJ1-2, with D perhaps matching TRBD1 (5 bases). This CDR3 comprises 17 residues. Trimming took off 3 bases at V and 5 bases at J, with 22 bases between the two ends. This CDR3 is CASSLGGTGSLPYGYTF. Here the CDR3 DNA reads TGTGCCAGCAGTTTGGGGGGAACAGGTTCCTTACCTTATGGCTACACCTTC.

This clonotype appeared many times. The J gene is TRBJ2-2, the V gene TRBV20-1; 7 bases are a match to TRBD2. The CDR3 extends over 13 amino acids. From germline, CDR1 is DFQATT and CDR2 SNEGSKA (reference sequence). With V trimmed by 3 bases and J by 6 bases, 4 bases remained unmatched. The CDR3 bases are TGCAGTGCTAGCATACTAGCGCCCGGGGAGCTGTTTTTT. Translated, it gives CSASILAPGELFF.

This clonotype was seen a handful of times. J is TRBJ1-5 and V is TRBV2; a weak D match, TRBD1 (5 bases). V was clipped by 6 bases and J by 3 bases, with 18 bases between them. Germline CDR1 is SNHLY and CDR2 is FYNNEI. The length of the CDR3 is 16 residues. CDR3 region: CASSARPGRFNQPQHF. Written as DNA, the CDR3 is TGTGCCAGCAGCGCCCGCCCAGGGCGATTCAATCAGCCCCAGCATTTT.

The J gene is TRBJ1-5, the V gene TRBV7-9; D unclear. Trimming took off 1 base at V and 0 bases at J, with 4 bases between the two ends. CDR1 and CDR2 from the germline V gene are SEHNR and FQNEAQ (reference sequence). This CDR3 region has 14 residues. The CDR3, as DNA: TGTGCCAGCAGCTTAGACGGTAGCAATCAGCCCCAGCATTTT. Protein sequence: CASSLDGSNQPQHF.

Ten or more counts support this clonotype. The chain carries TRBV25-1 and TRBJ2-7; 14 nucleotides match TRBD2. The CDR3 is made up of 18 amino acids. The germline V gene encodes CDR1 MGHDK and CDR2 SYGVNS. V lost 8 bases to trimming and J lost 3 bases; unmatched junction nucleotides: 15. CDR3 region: CASGSPGLAGAEGYEQYF. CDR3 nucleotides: TGTGCCAGCGGGAGCCCGGGACTAGCGGGAGCCGAAGGCTACGAGCAGTACTTC.

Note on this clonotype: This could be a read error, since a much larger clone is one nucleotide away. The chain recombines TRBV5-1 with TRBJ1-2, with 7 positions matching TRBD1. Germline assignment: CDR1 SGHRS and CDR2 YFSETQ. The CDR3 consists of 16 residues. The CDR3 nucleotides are TGCGCCTGCAGCTTGACAGGGTCGGTCGATAACTATGGCTACACCTTC. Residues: CACSLTGSVDNYGYTF.

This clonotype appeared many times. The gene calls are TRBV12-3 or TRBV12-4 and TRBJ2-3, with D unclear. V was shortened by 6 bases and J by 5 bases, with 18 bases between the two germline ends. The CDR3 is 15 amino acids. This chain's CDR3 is CASSLVIPARDTQYF. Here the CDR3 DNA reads TGTGCCAGCAGCCTCGTAATCCCCGCGAGAGATACGCAGTATTTT.

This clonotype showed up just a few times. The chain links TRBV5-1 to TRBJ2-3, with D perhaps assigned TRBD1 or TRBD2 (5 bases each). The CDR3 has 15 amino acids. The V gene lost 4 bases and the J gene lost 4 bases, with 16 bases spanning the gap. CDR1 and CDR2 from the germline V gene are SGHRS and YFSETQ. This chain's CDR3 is CASSPEPGQADTQYF. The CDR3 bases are TGCGCCAGCAGCCCGGAGCCGGGGCAGGCAGATACGCAGTATTTT.

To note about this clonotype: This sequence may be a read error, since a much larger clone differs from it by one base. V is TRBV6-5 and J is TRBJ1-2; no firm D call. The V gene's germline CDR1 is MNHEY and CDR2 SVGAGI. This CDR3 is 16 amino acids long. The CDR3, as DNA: TGTGCCAGCTGTTACTCCCCCCGAACCTTTAACTATGGCTACACCTTC. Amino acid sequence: CASCYSPRTFNYGYTF.

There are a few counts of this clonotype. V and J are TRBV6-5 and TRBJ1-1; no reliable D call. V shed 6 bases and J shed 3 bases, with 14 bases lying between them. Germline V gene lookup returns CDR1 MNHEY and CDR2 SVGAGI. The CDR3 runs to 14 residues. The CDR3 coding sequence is TGTGCCAGCAGGGAGGGCAGCAGGTACACTGAAGCTTTCTTT. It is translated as CASREGSRYTEAFF.

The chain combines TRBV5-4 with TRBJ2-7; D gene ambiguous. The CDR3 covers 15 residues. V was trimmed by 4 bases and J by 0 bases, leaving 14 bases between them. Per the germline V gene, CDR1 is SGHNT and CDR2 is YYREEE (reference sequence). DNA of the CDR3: TGTGCCAGCAGCCCGCCTAGGAGCTTCTCCTACGAGCAGTACTTC. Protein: CASSPPRSFSYEQYF.